These 2 T cell receptor beta chains share one sample of origin, sequenced in a study of technical replicates of blood from several donors. Sequencing used immunoSEQ multiplex PCR; TCRdb keeps in-frame clones, though not all of them. This repertoire shows tens of thousands of clones, approximately 90% found once; its top ten account for approximately 0.39%. The sample was T cells isolated from PBMCs. These receptors originate from a human donor in good health.

The rearrangement links TRBV19 to TRBJ1-1; D is unclear. V was shortened by 5 bases and J by 8 bases, with 9 bases between the two germline ends. The CDR3 is 11 residues long. Germline V gives CDR1 LNHDA, CDR2 SQIVND (reference sequence). The CDR3 is CASSWAGEAFF. For the CDR3, the DNA is TGTGCCAGTAGTTGGGCGGGGGAAGCTTTCTTT. Full variable domain (remainder filled in from reference TRBV19 and TRBJ1-1): DGGITQSPKYLFRKEGQNVTLSCEQNLNHDAMYWYRQDPGQGLRLIYYSQIVNDFQKGDIAEGYSVSREKKESFPLTVTSAQKNPTAFYLCASSWAGEAFFGQGTRLTVV.

This clone has just one count. The chain carries TRBV28 and TRBJ2-7; D call uncertain. The CDR3 length is 14 residues. The germline gives CDR1 MDHEN, CDR2 SYDVKM. The V end was cut by 7 bases, the J end by 0 bases, with 13 bases between. The CDR3 DNA sequence: TGTGCCAGCAAAGACACGGATGGCTCCTACGAGCAGTACTTC. Its translation is CASKDTDGSYEQYF.